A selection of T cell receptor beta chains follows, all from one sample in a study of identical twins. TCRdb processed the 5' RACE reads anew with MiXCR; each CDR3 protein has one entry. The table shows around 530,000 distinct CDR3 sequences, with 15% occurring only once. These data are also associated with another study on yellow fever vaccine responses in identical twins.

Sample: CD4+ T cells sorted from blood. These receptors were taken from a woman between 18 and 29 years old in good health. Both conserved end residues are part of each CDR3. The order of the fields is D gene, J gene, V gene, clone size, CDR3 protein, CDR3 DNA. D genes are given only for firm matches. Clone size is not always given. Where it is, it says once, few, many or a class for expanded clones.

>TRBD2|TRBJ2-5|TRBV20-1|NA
CSALGEGETQYF
TGCAGTGCCCTCGGGGAGGGGGAGACCCAGTACTTC
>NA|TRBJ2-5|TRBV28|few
CASSLLPFADQETQYF
TGTGCCAGCAGTTTACTCCCCTTCGCGGATCAAGAGACCCAGTACTTC
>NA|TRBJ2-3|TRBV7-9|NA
CASSLGAGKATDTQYF
TGTGCCAGCAGCTTAGGTGCAGGGAAGGCCACAGATACGCAGTATTTT
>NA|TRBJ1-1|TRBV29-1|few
CSVGTPVTEAFF
TGCAGCGTTGGGACACCTGTCACTGAAGCTTTCTTT
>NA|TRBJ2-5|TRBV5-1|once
CASSLVLGSEGETQYF
TGCGCCAGCAGCTTGGTTTTGGGCAGCGAGGGGGAGACCCAGTACTTC
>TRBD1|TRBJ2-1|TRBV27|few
CASSFSFTGGEQFF
TGTGCCAGCAGTTTCAGTTTCACAGGGGGTGAGCAGTTCTTC
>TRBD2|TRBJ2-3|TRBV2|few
CASDSSLLSGSSDTQYF
TGTGCCAGCGATTCAAGTCTTCTTAGCGGGTCGTCGGATACGCAGTATTTT
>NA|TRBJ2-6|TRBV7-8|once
CASSQLMASGANVLTF
TGTGCCAGCAGCCAGCTAATGGCCTCTGGGGCCAACGTCCTGACTTTC
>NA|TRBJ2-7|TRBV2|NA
CASNLGGGGEQYF
TGTGCCAGCAACCTGGGCGGTGGCGGCGAGCAGTACTTC
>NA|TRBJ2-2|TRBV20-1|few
CSASRTTPNTGELFF
TGCAGTGCTTCGAGGACTACTCCGAACACCGGGGAGCTGTTTTTT
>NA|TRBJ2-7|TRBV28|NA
CASRDNGWTASYEQYF
TGTGCCAGCAGAGATAACGGGTGGACAGCCAGCTACGAGCAGTACTTC
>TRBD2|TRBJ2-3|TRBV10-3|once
CAISQTSGLEDTQYF
TGTGCCATCAGCCAGACTAGCGGGCTGGAAGATACGCAGTATTTT
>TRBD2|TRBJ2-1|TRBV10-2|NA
CASISGSSNEQFF
TGCGCCAGCATTAGCGGGAGTTCGAATGAGCAGTTCTTC
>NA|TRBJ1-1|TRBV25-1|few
CASREYRNTEAFF
TGTGCCAGCAGGGAGTACAGGAACACTGAAGCTTTCTTT
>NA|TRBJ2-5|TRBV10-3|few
CAISESEETQYF
TGTGCCATCAGTGAGTCGGAAGAGACCCAGTACTTC
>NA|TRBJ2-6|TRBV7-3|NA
CASSLFHSGANVLTF
TGTGCCAGCAGCTTATTCCACTCTGGGGCCAACGTCCTGACTTTC
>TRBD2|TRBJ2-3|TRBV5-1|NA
CASSLETSGTDTQYF
TGCGCCAGCAGCTTGGAAACTAGCGGGACAGATACGCAGTATTTT
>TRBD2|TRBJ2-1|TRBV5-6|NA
CASSPTIRTSGTYNEQFF
TGTGCCAGCAGCCCAACAATCAGGACTAGCGGGACGTACAATGAGCAGTTCTTC
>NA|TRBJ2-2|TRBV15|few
CATSRVNTGELFF
TGTGCCACCAGCAGAGTTAACACCGGGGAGCTGTTTTTT
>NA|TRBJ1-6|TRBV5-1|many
CASSPPGPSNSPLHF
TGCGCCAGCAGCCCTCCGGGACCGTCTAATTCACCCCTCCACTTT
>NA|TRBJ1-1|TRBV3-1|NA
CASSQDRTGLNTEAFF
TGTGCCAGCAGCCAAGATCGAACAGGCCTGAACACTGAAGCTTTCTTT
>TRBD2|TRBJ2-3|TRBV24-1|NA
CATSEISGGAADTQYF
TGTGCCACCAGTGAGATTAGCGGGGGGGCCGCAGATACGCAGTATTTT
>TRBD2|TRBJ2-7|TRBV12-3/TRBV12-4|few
CASSPTSGRLLSYEQYF
TGTGCCAGCAGCCCGACTAGCGGGAGGCTTTTGTCCTACGAGCAGTACTTC
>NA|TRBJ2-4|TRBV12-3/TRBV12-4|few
CASSPQGILGAKNIQYF
TGTGCCAGCAGCCCCCAGGGAATCCTAGGGGCCAAAAACATTCAGTACTTC
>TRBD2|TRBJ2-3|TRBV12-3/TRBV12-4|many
CASRLAGSADTQYF
TGTGCCAGCAGACTAGCGGGATCGGCAGATACGCAGTATTTT
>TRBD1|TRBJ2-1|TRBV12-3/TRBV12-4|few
CASSPGQGALYNEQFF
TGTGCCAGCAGTCCCGGTCAGGGGGCTTTATACAATGAGCAGTTCTTC
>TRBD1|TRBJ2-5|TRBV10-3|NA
CAISRDRGRETQYF
TGTGCCATCAGCCGGGACAGGGGAAGAGAGACCCAGTACTTC
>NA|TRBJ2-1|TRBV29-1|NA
CSVDLTGRNYNEQFF
TGCAGCGTTGATCTCACCGGGCGTAATTACAATGAGCAGTTCTTC
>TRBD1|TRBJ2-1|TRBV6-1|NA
CASSRHRDSGSYNEQFF
TGTGCCAGCAGTAGACACCGGGACAGCGGCTCCTACAATGAGCAGTTCTTC
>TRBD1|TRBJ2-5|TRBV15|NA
CATSTLVRGRQETQYF
TGTGCCACCAGCACCCTTGTAAGGGGGCGGCAAGAGACCCAGTACTTC
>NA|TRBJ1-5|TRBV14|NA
CASSQPPGQQGSDQPQHF
TGTGCCAGCAGCCAACCCCCCGGGCAGCAGGGAAGTGATCAGCCCCAGCATTTT
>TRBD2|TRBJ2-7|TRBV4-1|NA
CASSQWWTRNEQYF
TGCGCCAGCAGCCAATGGTGGACTAGAAACGAGCAGTACTTC
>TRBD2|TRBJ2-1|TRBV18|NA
CASSLTGAGGPVEQFF
TGTGCCAGCTCACTTACAGGAGCGGGGGGGCCTGTTGAGCAGTTCTTC
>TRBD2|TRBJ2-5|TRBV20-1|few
CSARAGSGKETQYF
TGCAGTGCTAGAGCTGGTAGCGGGAAAGAGACCCAGTACTTC
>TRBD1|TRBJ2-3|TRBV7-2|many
CASSPSRQGPDTQYF
TGTGCCAGCAGCCCCTCCAGACAGGGCCCAGATACGCAGTATTTT
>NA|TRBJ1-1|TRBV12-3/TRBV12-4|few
CASSFRGEAFF
TGTGCCAGCAGTTTTAGGGGGGAAGCTTTCTTT
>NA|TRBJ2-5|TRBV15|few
CATSRDMGNQETQYF
TGTGCCACCAGCAGAGATATGGGCAACCAAGAGACCCAGTACTTC
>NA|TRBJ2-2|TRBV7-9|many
CASSFGQLNTGELFF
TGTGCCAGCAGCTTTGGTCAGTTGAACACCGGGGAGCTGTTTTTT
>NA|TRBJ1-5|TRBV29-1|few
CSVREQGSNQPQHF
TGCAGCGTCAGAGAACAGGGAAGCAATCAGCCCCAGCATTTT
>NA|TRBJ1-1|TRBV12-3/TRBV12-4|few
CASRFRRTEAFF
TGTGCCAGCAGATTCAGGAGGACTGAAGCTTTCTTT
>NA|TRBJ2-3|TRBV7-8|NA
CASSLWAGGTDTQYF
TGTGCCAGCAGCTTATGGGCAGGGGGCACAGATACGCAGTATTTT
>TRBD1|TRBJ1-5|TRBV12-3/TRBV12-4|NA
CASSSGTGLNQPQHF
TGTGCCAGCAGTTCCGGGACAGGACTGAATCAGCCCCAGCATTTT
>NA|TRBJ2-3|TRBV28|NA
CASNDFTDTQYF
TGTGCCAGCAACGACTTCACAGATACGCAGTATTTT
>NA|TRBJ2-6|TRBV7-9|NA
CASSGRQTSGANVLTF
TGTGCCAGCAGCGGTCGACAGACCTCTGGGGCCAACGTCCTGACTTTC
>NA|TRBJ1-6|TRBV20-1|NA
CSAKGGVGSPLHF
TGCAGTGCAAAGGGGGGGGTAGGTTCACCCCTCCACTTT
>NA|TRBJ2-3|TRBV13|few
CASSFLTRGDTQYF
TGTGCCAGCAGCTTCCTGACCCGAGGGGATACGCAGTATTTT
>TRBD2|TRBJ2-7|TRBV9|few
CASSPRLAEFYEQYF
TGTGCCAGCAGCCCCCGGCTAGCGGAGTTCTACGAGCAGTACTTC
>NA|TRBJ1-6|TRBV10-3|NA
CAIARDNNSPLHF
TGTGCCATCGCAAGAGACAATAATTCACCCCTCCACTTT
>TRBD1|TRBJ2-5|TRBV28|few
CASRGQGPQETQYF
TGTGCCAGCAGGGGACAGGGTCCCCAAGAGACCCAGTACTTC
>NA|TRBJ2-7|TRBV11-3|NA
CASSPGAYYEQYF
TGTGCCAGCAGCCCCGGGGCTTACTACGAGCAGTACTTC
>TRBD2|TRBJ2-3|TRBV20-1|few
CSARTSGGFTDTQYF
TGCAGTGCTAGAACTAGCGGGGGGTTCACAGATACGCAGTATTTT
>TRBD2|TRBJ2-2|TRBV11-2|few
CASSGAGGPIIGELFF
TGTGCCAGCAGTGGTGCGGGAGGGCCCATTATCGGGGAGCTGTTTTTT
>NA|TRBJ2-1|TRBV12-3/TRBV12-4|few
CASSLREFDEQFF
TGTGCCAGCAGTTTACGAGAGTTCGATGAGCAGTTCTTC
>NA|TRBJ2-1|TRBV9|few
CASSAEGGQSNEQFF
TGTGCCAGCAGCGCAGAGGGCGGACAGAGCAATGAGCAGTTCTTC
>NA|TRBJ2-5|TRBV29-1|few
CSVEEGRVGETQYF
TGCAGCGTTGAGGAGGGAAGGGTTGGGGAGACCCAGTACTTC